The entry below gives a single TCR beta chain sequence along with its context. The data are from a study of blood T cell repertoires in COVID-19. Study overall: COVID-19 samples collected from the United States, Italy and Spain covered acute and convalescent phases. PBMCs, B-cell-depleted T cells, or T cells were the source of the cDNA or gDNA that made up the material.

Seattle patient enrollment occurred during active infection, with longitudinal follow-up thereafter. In the study's own analysis: Using reference gene primer amplification, nucleated cell counts were estimated. Assay used: immunoSEQ multiplex PCR; TCRdb lists only in-frame clones, some missing. V and J calls and clone size are those listed in that table; D and trimming were worked out from the DNA. The table includes 150,000 or so clones, approximately 93% detected once. The CDR3 length is 15 residues. J gave up 5 bases and V 5 bases, and 11 bases lay outside the gene matches. In germline, CDR1 is SGHTA, CDR2 FQGNSA.

The clonotype comes from a woman aged 55-69 years with COVID-19, enrolled during active disease. Sequenced material: peripheral blood. This chain connects TRBV7-2 to TRBJ2-7; 8 bases agree with TRBD1. The CDR3 sequence: CASSLQTGVIHEQYF. CDR3 DNA: TGTGCCAGCAGCCTCCAGACAGGGGTTATCCACGAGCAGTACTTC.